Presented here are 18 T cell receptor beta chains from one specimen sequenced in a study of beta chain features in type 1 diabetes (dated by TCRdb to 2016 to 2019). Library creation used the immunoSEQ multiplex PCR assay. The entire amount of isolated RNA was reverse transcribed using the High Capacity cDNA Reverse Transcription Kit, so the sequenced TCRB transcripts were expressed ones. TCRdb limited this immuneACCESS table to in-frame rearrangements with V and J called. A share of clones is missing; checked studies link under half to unresolved V genes, and the rest is unexplained. This sample holds around 690,000 clones; around 12% were observed only once. The top ten clones comprise roughly 0.11% of the sample. What the work shows at the level of the full study, not this receptor alone: A moderate but significant shortening of TCRB CDR3 length was observed in type 1 diabetes patients in all four CD4+ subsets.

Their recognized antigens are unknown. Specimen: naive CD4+ T cells from blood. The cell subset or site label for this specimen denotes: true naive CD4+ T cells. Every receptor here comes from a man aged 25 to 40 with type 1 diabetes.

A note on this clone: Other DNA sequences of this sample code for an identical CDR3. The chain has TRBV5-1 and TRBJ1-2; the D gene is possibly TRBD1 (6 bases). Trimming removed 0 bases at V and 2 bases at J, with 8 bases between. CDR1 and CDR2 (germline): SGHRS, YFSETQ. This CDR3 spans 14 amino acids. CDR3 in amino acids: CASSLGQGNYGYTF. The CDR3 DNA sequence: TGCGCCAGCAGCTTGGGCCAGGGGAACTATGGCTACACCTTC. The whole variable domain, filled in from reference TRBV5-1 and TRBJ1-2, reads KAGVTQTPRYLIKTRGQQVTLSCSPISGHRSVSWYQQTPGQGLQFLFEYFSETQRNKGNFPGRFSGRQFSNSRSEMNVSTLELGDSALYLCASSLGQGNYGYTFGSGTRLTVV.

The rearrangement links TRBV5-4 to TRBJ1-3; 7 bases fit TRBD1. Germline V gene data show CDR1 as SGHNT and CDR2 as YYREEE (reference sequence). V lost 1 base and J lost 2; bases outside the gene matches: 6. The CDR3 spans 16 residues. Here the CDR3 reads CASSLNRGSTGNTIYF. CDR3 DNA sequence: TGTGCCAGCAGCTTGAACAGGGGCTCTACTGGAAACACCATATATTTT.

The V and J genes are TRBV11-2 and TRBJ2-1; D gene uncertain. The V end was cut by 6 bases, the J end by 6 bases, with 21 bases between. The CDR3 is 16 residues long. The V gene's germline CDR1 is SGHAT and CDR2 FQNNGV. The DNA for the CDR3 is TGTGCCAGCAGTTCCTTGACGGTAGACAAGATCAATGAGCAGTTCTTC. Its translation: CASSSLTVDKINEQFF.

The CDR3 region is CASSLQGTVEAFF. The CDR3 bases are TGTGCCAGCAGCTTACAGGGGACAGTTGAAGCTTTCTTT. The rearrangement uses TRBV7-6 and TRBJ1-1; 7 bases line up with TRBD1. V lost 2 bases, J lost 7 bases, and 4 bases stayed unmatched. The germline gives CDR1 SGHVS, CDR2 FNYEAQ. The CDR3 is 13 amino acids. Filled out from reference TRBV7-6 and TRBJ1-1, the complete variable domain reads GAGVSQSPRYKVTKRGQDVALRCDPISGHVSLYWYRQALGQGPEFLTYFNYEAQQDKSGLPNDRFSAERPEGSISTLTIQRTEQRDSAMYRCASSLQGTVEAFFGQGTRLTVV.

This clone was recorded a few times. The J gene is TRBJ2-2, the V gene TRBV28; perhaps TRBD1 as D (6 bases). Germline V gives CDR1 MDHEN, CDR2 SYDVKM. The CDR3 is 14 residues long. V lost 3 bases to trimming and J lost 6 bases, with 11 bases between them. The CDR3 DNA is TGTGCCAGCAGTTTTGTAGGGACATCCGGGGAGCTGTTTTTT. Translating it yields CASSFVGTSGELFF.

This clone was counted a few times. This sequence joins TRBV9 and TRBJ2-2, with 7 bases identical to TRBD2. Germline CDR1 and CDR2: SGDLS and YYNGEE. The CDR3 spans 16 residues. Trimming removed 0 bases from V and 1 base from J; junction bases left unmatched: 3. The CDR3 coding sequence is TGTGCCAGCAGCGTAGCCGTAGCGGGGAACACCGGGGAGCTGTTTTTT. Encoded protein: CASSVAVAGNTGELFF.

This clone occurred a few times. The V call is TRBV5-1, the J call TRBJ1-6; D not resolved. CDR1 and CDR2 (germline): SGHRS, YFSETQ. The CDR3 covers 15 residues. Trimming pared 0 bases from V and 11 bases from J, leaving 15 bases between. Here the CDR3 reads CASSLGGPPGTPLHF. Written as DNA, the CDR3 is TGCGCCAGCAGCTTGGGAGGTCCTCCCGGTACACCCCTCCACTTT.

The chain couples TRBV5-1 to TRBJ2-2; D is undetermined. The CDR3 loop spans 14 amino acids. Germline loops: CDR1 SGHRS, CDR2 YFSETQ. Between the trimmed V and J ends, which lost 0 bases and 4 bases, there was a span of 7 bases. In DNA form, the CDR3 reads TGCGCCAGCAGCTTGGACAGTCGCACCGGGGAGCTGTTTTTT. Protein product: CASSLDSRTGELFF. The entire variable domain, with the rest obtained from reference TRBV5-1 and TRBJ2-2, is as follows: KAGVTQTPRYLIKTRGQQVTLSCSPISGHRSVSWYQQTPGQGLQFLFEYFSETQRNKGNFPGRFSGRQFSNSRSEMNVSTLELGDSALYLCASSLDSRTGELFFGEGSRLTVL.

This clone was detected a few times. J is TRBJ2-3 and V is TRBV29-1; 11 bases agree with TRBD2. The CDR3 contains 17 residues. V was clipped by 6 bases and J by 2 bases; unmatched bases: 13. The V gene's germline CDR1 is SQVTM and CDR2 ANQGSEA. As DNA, the CDR3 is TGCAGCGTGCGTACTCCCGGGACTAGCGGCAACACAGATACGCAGTATTTT. This codes for CSVRTPGTSGNTDTQYF.

The sample holds a few counts of this clone. V and J are TRBV10-3 and TRBJ2-1; 12 bases are shared with TRBD2. The V gene's germline CDR1 is ENHRY and CDR2 SYGVKD. V lost 5 bases to trimming and J lost 1 base; unmatched junction nucleotides: 6. This CDR3 has 17 amino acids. The CDR3 coding sequence is TGTGCCATCAGTAGGACTAGCGGGGCCTTATCCTACAATGAGCAGTTCTTC. Protein: CAISRTSGALSYNEQFF.

This clone was seen only a few times. The chain couples TRBV5-1 to TRBJ2-4; unclear D gene. The germline V and J ends were trimmed by 2 bases and 6 bases, with 18 bases remaining between them. The CDR3 is 16 residues long. From germline, CDR1 is SGHRS and CDR2 YFSETQ. The CDR3 coding sequence is TGCGCCAGCAGCTTATCTCAGGCCAGCTACGGAAACATTCAGTACTTC. This translates into CASSLSQASYGNIQYF.

This clone was seen only a few times. The chain has TRBV5-4 and TRBJ2-1, with no clear D. The CDR3 is made up of 16 amino acids. V lost 1 base and J 0 bases, leaving 11 bases between the germline ends. Germline V gene sequence: CDR1 SGHNT, CDR2 YYREEE (reference sequence). The CDR3 region has the DNA TGTGCCAGCAGCTTGCGTGGCGGAAGCTCCTACAATGAGCAGTTCTTC. Amino acid sequence: CASSLRGGSSYNEQFF.

V gene TRBV19 combines with J gene TRBJ2-7, with D perhaps being TRBD1 or TRBD2 (6 bases each). This CDR3 has 15 residues. V was pared by 1 base and J by 6 bases, with 16 bases between. From germline, CDR1 is LNHDA and CDR2 SQIVND (reference sequence). DNA for the CDR3: TGTGCCAGTAGTATAGGAGGAGGGGACACCTCCGAGCAGTACTTC. Translated: CASSIGGGDTSEQYF.

The chain is built from TRBV7-9 and TRBJ2-7; D call uncertain. Looked up from germline, CDR1 is SEHNR and CDR2 is FQNEAQ (reference sequence). V was shortened by 7 bases and J by 2 bases, with 6 bases between the two germline ends. The CDR3 has 11 residues. CDR3 nucleotides: TGTGCCAGCACTACTACCTACGAGCAGTACTTC. It encodes CASTTTYEQYF.

This clone has a handful of counts. The chain couples TRBV4-2 to TRBJ2-5, with 10 nucleotides matching TRBD1. The CDR3 is 15 residues long. The germline V gene has CDR1 LGHNA and CDR2 YNFKEQ. The V gene end was trimmed by 1 base and the J gene end by 5 bases; junction bases not matched to a gene: 4. CDR3 coding DNA: TGTGCCAGCAGCCAAGGACAGGGGGCGGGGGAGACCCAGTACTTC. Protein sequence: CASSQGQGAGETQYF.

The rearrangement links TRBV6-4 to TRBJ1-2, with 7 bases that match TRBD1. Germline V gives CDR1 MRHNA, CDR2 SNTAGT. Germline trimming cut 2 bases from V and 7 bases from J; bases unmatched to any gene: 4. The CDR3 loop spans 13 amino acids. CDR3 in amino acids: CASSDQAGGGYTF. In nucleotides, the CDR3 is TGTGCCAGCAGTGACCAGGCAGGGGGTGGCTACACCTTC.

This clone was detected a few times. The V and J genes are TRBV29-1 and TRBJ1-2; 9 nucleotides align to TRBD1. The CDR3 runs to 12 residues. V was clipped by 7 bases and J by 6 bases; unmatched bases: 6. Germline V gives CDR1 SQVTM, CDR2 ANQGSEA. The CDR3 protein is CSGDTGGDGYTF. The CDR3 region has the DNA TGCAGCGGTGATACAGGGGGCGATGGCTACACCTTC.

This clone was observed a handful of times. The rearrangement uses TRBV7-2 and TRBJ2-7; TRBD1 matches 9 bases. Germline-derived CDR1 and CDR2 are SGHTA and FQGNSA. Trimming took 5 bases from V and 0 from J; bases not matched to a gene: 5. The CDR3 is 15 amino acids. The CDR3 spells CASSRDREISYEQYF. In nucleotides, the CDR3 is TGTGCCAGCAGCCGGGACAGGGAAATCTCCTACGAGCAGTACTTC.